The present entry profiles one T cell receptor (beta chain) with its context. Its antigen is currently unknown. The sample comes from a study of CD8+CD57+ T cells in acquired aplastic anemia. Broader study findings: Patients shared just under 30 CD8+ CDR3 sequences with controls.

All sequencing subjects had displayed CD8+CD57+ cell expansion on flow cytometry. TCR beta VDJ and CDR3 were profiled, and genomic DNA was the template. TCRdb re-called the reads through MiXCR, storing one row per CDR3 protein. Here the sample spans around 200,000 distinct CDR3 sequences, 48% being singletons. Sequencing input: sorted CD4+, CD8+, or CD8+CD57+ T cells (not recorded which) from PBMCs. This clonotype originated in a human donor with aplastic anemia.

The CDR3 DNA sequence: TGTGCCACCAATTCCGGGACAGGGGTAAACACTGAAGCTTTCTTT. Protein sequence: CATNSGTGVNTEAFF. The J gene is TRBJ1-1, the V gene TRBV24-1; 10 nucleotides agree with TRBD1. The V gene end was trimmed by 8 bases and the J gene end by 2 bases; junction bases not matched to a gene: 7. The CDR3 spans 15 residues. The germline CDR1 and CDR2 sequences are KGHDR and SFDVKD.